These 10 T cell receptor beta chains were sequenced from one sample in a study of Ad26.COV2.S vaccination and SARS-CoV-2 variants. Treatment denoted: roughly 20 received Ad26.COV2.S at low or high dose, single or two shots; several received placebo; per-sample allocation not given. Repertoires come from day 63 after the first vaccine or placebo injection. Only in-frame clones appear in the TCRdb table, and some are missing; sequencing was by immunoSEQ multiplex PCR. The repertoire holds about 400,000 clones, with approximately 83% as singletons. Material: peripheral blood, obtained in a trial of Ad26.COV2.S vaccine versus placebo. The receptors originated from a person aged 18-60 years who received the Ad26.COV2.S COVID-19 vaccine or a placebo.

The V call is TRBV6-6, the J call TRBJ1-5; D gene ambiguous. The germline CDR1 and CDR2 sequences are MNHNY and SVGAGI (reference sequence). V shed 5 bases and J shed 7 bases, with 18 bases lying between them. The CDR3 extends over 15 amino acids. CDR3 sequence reads: CASSLNLPSLQPQHF. Written as DNA, the CDR3 is TGTGCCAGCAGTCTTAACCTTCCCTCATTGCAGCCCCAGCATTTT.

This rearrangement joins TRBV6-5 to TRBJ2-3; D unresolved. The CDR3 is made up of 13 amino acids. V was cut by 4 bases and J by 3 bases, with 8 bases left in between. Germline CDR1 and CDR2: MNHEY and SVGAGI. The DNA of the CDR3 is TGTGCCAGCAGTTTTAAGAGAACAGATACGCAGTATTTT. Its protein product is CASSFKRTDTQYF.

The chain carries TRBV7-3 and TRBJ2-5; D may be TRBD2 (5 bases). V gave up 2 bases and J gave up 7 bases, with 11 bases separating them. Per germline, CDR1 SGHTA and CDR2 FQGTGA. The CDR3 covers 13 residues. The CDR3 region is CASSLYSEGTQYF. DNA of the CDR3: TGTGCCAGCAGCTTATATAGCGAAGGGACCCAGTACTTC.

V gene TRBV29-1 combines with J gene TRBJ1-1; D might be TRBD1 (5 bases). Trimming shortened V by 3 bases and J by 4 bases, and 9 bases separated the two germline ends. The CDR3 length is 12 residues. The germline gives CDR1 SQVTM, CDR2 ANQGSEA. The CDR3 coding sequence is TGCAGCGTTGAGGGCAGGGTCACTGAAGCTTTCTTT. Its protein is CSVEGRVTEAFF.

The chain has TRBV27 and TRBJ2-2; D ambiguous. V was cut by 7 bases and J by 5 bases, with 14 bases left in between. The CDR3 covers 14 residues. The germline CDR1 and CDR2 sequences are MNHEY and SMNVEV (reference sequence). CDR3 in amino acids: CASTPVGVTGELFF. Here the CDR3 DNA reads TGTGCCAGCACCCCCGTAGGCGTAACCGGGGAGCTGTTTTTT.

This chain connects TRBV2 to TRBJ1-5; D ambiguous. Trimming left V 4 bases short and J 0 bases short, with 4 bases between. CDR1 SNHLY and CDR2 FYNNEI come from the germline V gene. The CDR3 is 13 amino acids. The CDR3 sequence: CASSGVSNQPQHF. For the CDR3, the DNA is TGTGCCAGCAGTGGGGTTAGCAATCAGCCCCAGCATTTT.

The chain links TRBV14 to TRBJ2-3; D is perhaps TRBD1 (8 bases). The germline V and J ends were trimmed by 0 bases and 6 bases, with 16 bases remaining between them. The length of the CDR3 is 16 residues. The germline gives CDR1 SGHDN, CDR2 FVKESK. This CDR3 reads CASSQDWTGRGDTQYF. CDR3 DNA: TGTGCCAGCAGCCAAGACTGGACAGGGAGGGGTGATACGCAGTATTTT.

V usage is TRBV7-9 and J usage is TRBJ2-7; no definite D call. This CDR3 region has 12 residues. Germline assignment: CDR1 SEHNR and CDR2 FQNEAQ (reference sequence). V lost 5 bases to trimming and J lost 0 bases, with 5 bases between them. The CDR3 nucleotides are TGTGCCAGCAGCGCTTACTCCTACGAGCAGTACTTC. Residues: CASSAYSYEQYF.

The table lists this clone with a few counts. This chain uses TRBV27 with TRBJ1-2; D remains ambiguous. Per the germline V gene, CDR1 is MNHEY and CDR2 is SMNVEV (reference sequence). CDR3 length equals 14 residues. V lost 5 bases and J 1 base, leaving 11 bases between the germline ends. The CDR3 DNA is TGTGCCAGCAGTACCCGTCGGGATAACTATGGCTACACCTTC. This translates into CASSTRRDNYGYTF.

The chain employs TRBV4-1 and TRBJ2-2; TRBD1 matches at 8 bases. With V trimmed by 4 bases and J by 0 bases, 7 bases remained unmatched. The V gene's germline CDR1 is MGHRA and CDR2 YSYEKL. The CDR3 has 17 amino acids. CDR3 nucleotide sequence: TGCGCCAGCAGCCCACCTTACAGGGGGACGAACACCGGGGAGCTGTTTTTT. This sequence encodes CASSPPYRGTNTGELFF.